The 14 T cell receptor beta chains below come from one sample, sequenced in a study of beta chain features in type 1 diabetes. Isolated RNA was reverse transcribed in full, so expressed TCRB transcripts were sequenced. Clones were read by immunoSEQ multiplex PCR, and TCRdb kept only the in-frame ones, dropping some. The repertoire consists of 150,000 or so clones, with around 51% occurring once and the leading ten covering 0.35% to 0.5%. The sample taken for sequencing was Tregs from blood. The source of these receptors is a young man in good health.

CDR3 loop: CASSLALEAFF. CDR3 DNA sequence: TGTGCCAGCAGCTTAGCGCTAGAAGCTTTCTTT. The chain combines TRBV7-2 with TRBJ1-1; D gene ambiguous. Germline V gene lookup returns CDR1 SGHTA and CDR2 FQGNSA. This CDR3 comprises 11 residues. V lost 0 bases and J lost 8, with 4 bases in between. Looking up the rest from reference TRBV7-2 and TRBJ1-1 gives the full variable domain: GAGVSQSPSNKVTEKGKDVELRCDPISGHTALYWYRQSLGQGLEFLIYFQGNSAPDKSGLPSDRFSAERTGGSVSTLTIQRTQQEDSAVYLCASSLALEAFFGQGTRLTVV.

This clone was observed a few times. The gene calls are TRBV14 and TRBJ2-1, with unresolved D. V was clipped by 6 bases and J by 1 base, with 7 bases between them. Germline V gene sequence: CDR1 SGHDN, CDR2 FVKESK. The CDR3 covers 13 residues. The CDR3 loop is CASRARSYNEQFF. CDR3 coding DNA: TGTGCCAGCAGGGCTAGGTCCTACAATGAGCAGTTCTTC.

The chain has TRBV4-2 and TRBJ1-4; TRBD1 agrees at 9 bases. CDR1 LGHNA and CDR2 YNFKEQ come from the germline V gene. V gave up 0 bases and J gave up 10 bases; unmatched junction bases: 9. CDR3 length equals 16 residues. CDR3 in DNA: TGTGCCAGCAGCCAAGATATCTTACAGGGGGCCGGAAAACTGTTTTTT. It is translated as CASSQDILQGAGKLFF.

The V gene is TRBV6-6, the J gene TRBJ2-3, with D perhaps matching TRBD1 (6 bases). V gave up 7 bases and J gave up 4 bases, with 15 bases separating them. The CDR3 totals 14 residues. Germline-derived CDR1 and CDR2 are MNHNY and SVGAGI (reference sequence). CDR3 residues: CASNLQGEADTQYF. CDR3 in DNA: TGTGCCAGCAATCTACAGGGTGAGGCAGATACGCAGTATTTT.

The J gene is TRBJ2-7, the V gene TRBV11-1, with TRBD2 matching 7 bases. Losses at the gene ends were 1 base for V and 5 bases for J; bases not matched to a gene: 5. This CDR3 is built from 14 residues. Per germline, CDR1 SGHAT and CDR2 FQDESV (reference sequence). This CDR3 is CASSLGLAPHEQYF. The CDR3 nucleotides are TGTGCCAGCAGCTTAGGACTAGCTCCCCACGAGCAGTACTTC.

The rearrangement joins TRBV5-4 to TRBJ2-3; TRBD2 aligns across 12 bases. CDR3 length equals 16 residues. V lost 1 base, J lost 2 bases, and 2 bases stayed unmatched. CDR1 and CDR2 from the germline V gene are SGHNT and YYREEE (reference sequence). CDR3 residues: CASSLSSGRVTDTQYF. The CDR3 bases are TGTGCCAGCAGCTTGTCTAGCGGGAGGGTCACAGATACGCAGTATTTT.

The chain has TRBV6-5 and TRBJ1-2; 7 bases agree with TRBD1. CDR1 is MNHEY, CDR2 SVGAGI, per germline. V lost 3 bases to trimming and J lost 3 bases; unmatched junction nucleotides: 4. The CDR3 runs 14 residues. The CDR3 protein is CASSYLGGHYGYTF. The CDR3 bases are TGTGCCAGCAGTTATTTAGGGGGCCACTATGGCTACACCTTC.

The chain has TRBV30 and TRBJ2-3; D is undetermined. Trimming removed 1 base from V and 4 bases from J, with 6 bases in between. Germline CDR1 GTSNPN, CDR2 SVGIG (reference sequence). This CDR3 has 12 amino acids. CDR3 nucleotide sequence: TGTGCCTGGAGTGCCCAATCAGATACGCAGTATTTT. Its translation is CAWSAQSDTQYF. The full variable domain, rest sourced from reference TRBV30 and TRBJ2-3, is SQTIHQWPATLVQPVGSPLSLECTVEGTSNPNLYWYRQAAGRGLQLLFYSVGIGQISSEVPQNLSASRPQDRQFILSSKKLLLSDSGFYLCAWSAQSDTQYFGPGTRLTVL.

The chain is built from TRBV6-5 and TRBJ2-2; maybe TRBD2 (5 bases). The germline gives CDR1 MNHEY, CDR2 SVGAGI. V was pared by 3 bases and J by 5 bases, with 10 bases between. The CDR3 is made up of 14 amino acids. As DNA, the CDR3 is TGTGCCAGCAGTTATCGTCGGACTACCGGGGAGCTGTTTTTT. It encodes CASSYRRTTGELFF.

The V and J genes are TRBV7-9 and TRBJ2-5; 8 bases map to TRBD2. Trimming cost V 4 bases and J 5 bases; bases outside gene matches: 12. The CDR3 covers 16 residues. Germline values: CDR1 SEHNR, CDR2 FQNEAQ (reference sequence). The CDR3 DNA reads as TGTGCCAGCAGCTCCCTTGGAGCGGGAGATCTGGAGACCCAGTACTTC. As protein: CASSSLGAGDLETQYF.

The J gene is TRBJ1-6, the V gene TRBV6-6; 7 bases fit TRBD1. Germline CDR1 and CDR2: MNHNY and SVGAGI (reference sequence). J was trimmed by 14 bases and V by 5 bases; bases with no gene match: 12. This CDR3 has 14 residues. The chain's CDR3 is CASSDTGTVATLHF. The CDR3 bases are TGTGCCAGCAGTGATACAGGGACAGTGGCCACCCTCCACTTT.

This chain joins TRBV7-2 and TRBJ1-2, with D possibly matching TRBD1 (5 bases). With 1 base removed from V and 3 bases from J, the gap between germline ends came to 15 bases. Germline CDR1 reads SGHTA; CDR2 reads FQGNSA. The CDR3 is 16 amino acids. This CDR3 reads CASSLGSGHRDYGYTF. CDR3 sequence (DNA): TGTGCCAGCAGCTTAGGATCAGGACATCGCGACTATGGCTACACCTTC. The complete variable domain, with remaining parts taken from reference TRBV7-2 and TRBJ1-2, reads GAGVSQSPSNKVTEKGKDVELRCDPISGHTALYWYRQSLGQGLEFLIYFQGNSAPDKSGLPSDRFSAERTGGSVSTLTIQRTQQEDSAVYLCASSLGSGHRDYGYTFGSGTRLTVV.

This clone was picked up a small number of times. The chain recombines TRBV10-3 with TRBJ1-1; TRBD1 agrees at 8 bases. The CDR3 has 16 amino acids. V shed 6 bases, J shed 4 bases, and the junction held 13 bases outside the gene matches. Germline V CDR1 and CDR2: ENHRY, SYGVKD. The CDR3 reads CAISPGTGQGGTEAFF. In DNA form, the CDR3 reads TGTGCCATCAGCCCCGGGACAGGTCAGGGTGGCACTGAAGCTTTCTTT.

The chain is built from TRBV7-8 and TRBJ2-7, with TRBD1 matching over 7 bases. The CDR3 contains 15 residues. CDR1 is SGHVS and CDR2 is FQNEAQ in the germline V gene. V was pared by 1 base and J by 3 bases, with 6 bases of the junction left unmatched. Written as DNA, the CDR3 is TGTGCCAGCAGCTTAGTCGAGGGGGCGTTCTACGAGCAGTACTTC. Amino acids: CASSLVEGAFYEQYF.